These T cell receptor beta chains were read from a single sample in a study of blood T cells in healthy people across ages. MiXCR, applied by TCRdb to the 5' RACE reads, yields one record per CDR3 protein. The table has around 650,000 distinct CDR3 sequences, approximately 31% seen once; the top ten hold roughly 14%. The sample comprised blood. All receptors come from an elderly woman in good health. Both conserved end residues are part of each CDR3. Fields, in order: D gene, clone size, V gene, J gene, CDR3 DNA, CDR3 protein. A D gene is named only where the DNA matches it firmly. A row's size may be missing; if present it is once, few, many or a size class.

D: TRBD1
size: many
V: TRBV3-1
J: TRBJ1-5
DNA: TGTGCCAGCAGCCAAGCCGGACAGGGCCAGCCCCAGCATTTT
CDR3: CASSQAGQGQPQHF

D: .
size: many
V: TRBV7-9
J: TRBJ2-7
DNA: TGTGCCAGCAGTTTGCTTAGGGCCAGCGCCTACGAGCAGTACTTC
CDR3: CASSLLRASAYEQYF

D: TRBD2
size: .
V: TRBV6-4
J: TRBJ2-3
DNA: TGTGCCAGCAGTGTTACTAGCGGCACAGATACGCAGTATTTT
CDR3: CASSVTSGTDTQYF

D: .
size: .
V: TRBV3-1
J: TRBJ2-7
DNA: TGTGCCAGCAGCGGAAGACCAAGCTCCTACGAGCAGTACTTC
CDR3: CASSGRPSSYEQYF

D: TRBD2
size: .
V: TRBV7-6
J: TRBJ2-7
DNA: TGTGCCAGCAGCGCAGAAGCCGGGACTAGCGGGGGGTACGAGCAGTACTTC
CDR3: CASSAEAGTSGGYEQYF

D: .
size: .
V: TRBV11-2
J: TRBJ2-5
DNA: TGTGCCAGCAGCCGGTGGGTTAGCGGACAAGAGACCCAGTACTTC
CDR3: CASSRWVSGQETQYF

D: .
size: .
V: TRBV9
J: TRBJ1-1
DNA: TGTGCCAGCAGCGTAGAAATGACCACTGAAGCTTTCTTT
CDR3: CASSVEMTTEAFF

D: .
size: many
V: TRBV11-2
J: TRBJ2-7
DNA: TGTGCCAGCAGCGCCACTTCAGGGGTCCGTCACTGGGAGCAGTACTTC
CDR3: CASSATSGVRHWEQYF

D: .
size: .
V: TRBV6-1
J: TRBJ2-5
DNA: TGTGCCAGCACATGGAGGGGAGAAGGCCAAGAGACCCAGTACTTC
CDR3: CASTWRGEGQETQYF

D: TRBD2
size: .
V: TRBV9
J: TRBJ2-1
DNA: TGTGCCAGCAGCGTAATAGCGGGGGCCCGTATTGTCTACAATGAGCAGTTCTTC
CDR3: CASSVIAGARIVYNEQFF

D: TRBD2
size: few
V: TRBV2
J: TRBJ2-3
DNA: TGTGCCAGCAGTGCCAGGACTAGCGGGGGGACAGATACGCAGTATTTT
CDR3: CASSARTSGGTDTQYF

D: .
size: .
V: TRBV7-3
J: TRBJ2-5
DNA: TGTGCCAGCAGCTCCTATCCACAAGAGACCCAGTACTTC
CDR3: CASSSYPQETQYF

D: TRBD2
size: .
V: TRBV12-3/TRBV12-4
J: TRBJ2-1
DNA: TGTGCCAGCAGTGCGTGGACTAGCGGTGACAATGAGCAGTTCTTC
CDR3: CASSAWTSGDNEQFF

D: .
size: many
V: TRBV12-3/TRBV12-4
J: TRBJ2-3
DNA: TGTGCCAGCAGTTTTGATGGTGCGCAGTATTTT
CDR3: CASSFDGAQYF

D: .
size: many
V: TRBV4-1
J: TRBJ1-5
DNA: TGCGCCAGCAGCCAAGGGCCCGGGAGCAATCAGCCCCAGCATTTT
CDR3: CASSQGPGSNQPQHF

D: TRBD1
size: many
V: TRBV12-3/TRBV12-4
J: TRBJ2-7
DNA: TGTGCCAGCAGCCCAAAGACAGGGGGTGTGGAGCAGTACTTC
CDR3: CASSPKTGGVEQYF

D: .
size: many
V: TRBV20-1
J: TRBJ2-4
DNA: TGCAGTGCTAGAGACTTAGTCGGGGTGGGCAAAAACATTCAGTACTTC
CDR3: CSARDLVGVGKNIQYF

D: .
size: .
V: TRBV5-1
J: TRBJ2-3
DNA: TGCGCCAGCAGCCCTGATGGTCTCCCCGGGGGAAGCACAGATACGCAGTATTTT
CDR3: CASSPDGLPGGSTDTQYF

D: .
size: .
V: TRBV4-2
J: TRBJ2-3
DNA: TGTGCCAGCAGCCAAGATCCAAGAGGGGGTGGTACAGATACGCAGTATTTT
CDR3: CASSQDPRGGGTDTQYF

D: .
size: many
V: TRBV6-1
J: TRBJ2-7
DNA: TGTGCCAGCAGTGAAGTCTTCCTCTACGAGCAGTACTTC
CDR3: CASSEVFLYEQYF

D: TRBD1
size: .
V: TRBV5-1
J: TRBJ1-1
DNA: TGCGCCAGCAGCCCGGGGGGACAGGGGTTTGAAGCTTTCTTT
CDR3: CASSPGGQGFEAFF

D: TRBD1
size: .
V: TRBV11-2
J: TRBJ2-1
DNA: TGTGCCAGCAGCTCAAGCGGAAACAGGGGGCCGCAGTTCTTC
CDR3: CASSSSGNRGPQFF

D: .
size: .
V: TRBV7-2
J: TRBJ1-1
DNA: TGTGCCAGCAGCCGCGAAACCAGGGGCACTGAAGCTTTCTTT
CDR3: CASSRETRGTEAFF

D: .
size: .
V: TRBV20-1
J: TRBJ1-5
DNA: TGCAGTGCGCCCGCAAGCAGGGGCAATCAGCCCCAGCATTTT
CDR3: CSAPASRGNQPQHF

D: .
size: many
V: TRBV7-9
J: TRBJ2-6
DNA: TGTGCCAGCAGCTCGGTACTCAGGCCTGGGGCCAACGTCCTGACTTTC
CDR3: CASSSVLRPGANVLTF

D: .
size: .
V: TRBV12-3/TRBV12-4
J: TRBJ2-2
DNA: TGTGCCAGCAGTTTACACGGAGATTTCGGGGAGCTGTTTTTT
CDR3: CASSLHGDFGELFF

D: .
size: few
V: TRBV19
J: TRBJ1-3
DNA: TGTGCCAGTAGTTCTGGGACCTTCCTCTCTGGAAACACCATATATTTT
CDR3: CASSSGTFLSGNTIYF

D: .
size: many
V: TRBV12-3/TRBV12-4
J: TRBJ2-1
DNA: TGTGCCAGCAGTTTGGGGTTCTGGGCCCAAAATGAGCAGTTCTTC
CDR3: CASSLGFWAQNEQFF

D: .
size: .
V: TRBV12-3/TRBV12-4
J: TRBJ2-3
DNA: TGTGCCAGCAGTTTAAGGGCAGGCGTGAGAGCAGATGCGCAGTATTTT
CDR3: CASSLRAGVRADAQYF

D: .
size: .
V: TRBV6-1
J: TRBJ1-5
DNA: TGTGCCAGCAGTGAGGGGATTAATAGCAATCAGCCCCAGCATTTT
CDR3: CASSEGINSNQPQHF

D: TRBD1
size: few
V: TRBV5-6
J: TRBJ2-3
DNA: TGTGCCAGCAGCCCGTACTTAGACAGGGGCTCAGATACGCAGTATTTT
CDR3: CASSPYLDRGSDTQYF

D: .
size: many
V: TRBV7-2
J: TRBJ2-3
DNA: TGTGCCAGCAGCTTTGTCGGCTGGGGGCAGGTAGATACGCAGTATTTT
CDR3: CASSFVGWGQVDTQYF

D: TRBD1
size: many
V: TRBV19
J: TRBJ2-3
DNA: TGTGCCAGTAGTATCGGACAGGGAACAGATACGCAGTATTTT
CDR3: CASSIGQGTDTQYF

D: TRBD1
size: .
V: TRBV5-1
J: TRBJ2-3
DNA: TGCGCCAGCAGCTTGGGTTTACAGGGGGCGACAGATACGCAGTATTTT
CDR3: CASSLGLQGATDTQYF

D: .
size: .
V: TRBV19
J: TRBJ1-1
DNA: TGTGCCAGTAGTATCCGGACGTTCACTGAAGCTTTCTTT
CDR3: CASSIRTFTEAFF

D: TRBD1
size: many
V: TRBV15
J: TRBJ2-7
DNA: TGTGCCACCAGCAGAGCGACAGGGGGCGGCGAGCAGTACTTC
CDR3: CATSRATGGGEQYF

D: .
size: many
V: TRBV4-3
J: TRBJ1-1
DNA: TGCGCCAGCAGCCGGAATTCCAGGAACACTGAAGCTTTCTTT
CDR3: CASSRNSRNTEAFF

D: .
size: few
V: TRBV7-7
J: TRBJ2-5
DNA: TGTGCCAGCAGCTTGGATGCCAGGGGGACCCAGTACTTC
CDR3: CASSLDARGTQYF

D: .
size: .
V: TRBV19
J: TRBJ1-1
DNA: TGTGCCAGTAGTACCACGAGGTTGGGAGGCACTGAAGCTTTCTTT
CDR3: CASSTTRLGGTEAFF

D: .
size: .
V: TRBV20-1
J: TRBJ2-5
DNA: TGCAGTGGCCGGCCCGCCCGGGACATCCAAGAGACCCAGTACTTC
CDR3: CSGRPARDIQETQYF

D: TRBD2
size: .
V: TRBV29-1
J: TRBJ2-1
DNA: TGCAGCGCTGAAGGACTAGCGGGGGGGCCCAATGAGCAGTTCTTC
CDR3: CSAEGLAGGPNEQFF

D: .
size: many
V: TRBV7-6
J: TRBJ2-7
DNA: TGTGCCAGCAGCGAAGTAGGAATCGAGCAGTACTTC
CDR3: CASSEVGIEQYF

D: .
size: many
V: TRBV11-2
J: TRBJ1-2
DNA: TGTGCCAGCAGCTTTTATCCGTTGGGCTATGGCTACACCTTC
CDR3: CASSFYPLGYGYTF

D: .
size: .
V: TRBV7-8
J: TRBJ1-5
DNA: TGTGCCAGCAGCTTAGGCGGAGGGCGCGACGGTCAGCCCCAGCATTTT
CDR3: CASSLGGGRDGQPQHF

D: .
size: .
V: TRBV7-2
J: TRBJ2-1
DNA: TGTGCCAGCAGCCCCGGGGTTGGCAATGAGCAGTTCTTC
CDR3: CASSPGVGNEQFF

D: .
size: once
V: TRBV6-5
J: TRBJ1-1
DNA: TGTGCCAGCAGTTGCGGGACTGTGAACACTGAAGCTTTCTTT
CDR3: CASSCGTVNTEAFF

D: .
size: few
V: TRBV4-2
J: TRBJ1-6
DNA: TGTGCCAGCAGCCCTGAAGGTTCCGGGGCCTATAATTCACCCCTCCACTTT
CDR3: CASSPEGSGAYNSPLHF